A single sample is the source of the 11 T cell receptor beta chains below, sequenced in a study of T cell responses to AZD1222 COVID-19 vaccine. Clones were read by immunoSEQ multiplex PCR, and TCRdb kept only the in-frame ones, dropping some. The sample contains about 200,000 clones, 90% to 95% of which appear only once. The input for sequencing was peripheral blood, taken 28 days after the second dose of the MenACWY control vaccine. Every receptor here comes from an adult who received the MenACWY meningococcal vaccine as a control.

DNA for the CDR3: TGTGCCAGCAGCTTAGGCGGGGAGGGGAACACTGAAGCTTTCTTT. Translating gives CASSLGGEGNTEAFF. This chain joins TRBV13 and TRBJ1-1, with no clear D. The germline CDR1 and CDR2 sequences are PRHDT and FYEKMQ (reference sequence). The CDR3 loop spans 15 amino acids. Trimming pared 0 bases from V and 1 base from J, leaving 9 bases between.

This chain uses TRBV9 with TRBJ1-2, with 7 bases fitting TRBD1. V lost 0 bases, J lost 0 bases, and 2 bases stayed unmatched. The CDR3 covers 15 residues. Germline V lookup: CDR1 SGDLS, CDR2 YYNGEE. The CDR3: CASSVGGTANYGYTF. The CDR3 DNA follows: TGTGCCAGCAGCGTAGGCGGGACAGCTAACTATGGCTACACCTTC.

CDR3 coding DNA: TGTGCCAGCAGTTTAAGGAGACAGTCTTATGGCTACACCTTC. This gives the protein CASSLRRQSYGYTF. V gene TRBV28 combines with J gene TRBJ1-2; maybe TRBD1 (5 bases). V was pared by 2 bases and J by 5 bases, with 12 bases between. CDR1 and CDR2 from the germline V gene are MDHEN and SYDVKM. The CDR3 totals 14 residues.

CDR3 DNA sequence: TGTGCCAGCGCGTTAAACACTGAAGCTTTCTTT. Translation: CASALNTEAFF. The chain uses TRBV6-5 and TRBJ1-1; no definite D call. The length of the CDR3 is 11 residues. Germline CDR1 reads MNHEY; CDR2 reads SVGAGI. Trimming left V 8 bases short and J 2 bases short, with 6 bases between.

This sequence joins TRBV29-1 and TRBJ2-6; 13 positions agree with TRBD2. The V gene's germline CDR1 is SQVTM and CDR2 ANQGSEA. V shed 6 bases, J shed 2 bases, and the junction held 13 bases outside the gene matches. The CDR3 sequence is 19 residues long. CDR3 amino acids: CSVTLVGLAGVAGANVLTF. CDR3 DNA sequence: TGCAGCGTGACCCTTGTCGGACTAGCGGGGGTAGCTGGGGCCAACGTCCTGACTTTC.

This rearrangement joins TRBV30 to TRBJ2-3, with 11 bases aligning to TRBD2. This CDR3 has 15 residues. In germline, CDR1 is GTSNPN, CDR2 SVGIG (reference sequence). The trim removed 3 bases at V and 7 bases at J, leaving 9 bases unmatched. The CDR3 DNA is TGTGCCTGGAGCCTAGATAGCGGGAGGGCGAATACGCAGTATTTT. It encodes CAWSLDSGRANTQYF.

The rearrangement joins TRBV11-3 to TRBJ2-3; possible D gene TRBD1, 5 bases. V was shortened by 4 bases and J by 6 bases, with 14 bases between the two germline ends. The CDR3 contains 14 residues. Germline V gene lookup returns CDR1 SGHNT and CDR2 YENEEA. The CDR3: CASSSAQGVDTQYF. CDR3 in DNA: TGTGCCAGCAGCTCAGCTCAGGGTGTCGATACGCAGTATTTT.

The CDR3 DNA is TGTGCCAGCAGCAAAGGGGGTCAGTCCAATCAGCCCCAGCATTTT. It is translated as CASSKGGQSNQPQHF. The gene calls are TRBV21-1 and TRBJ1-5. TRBV21-1 is an annotated pseudogene. The CDR3 runs 15 residues.

The CDR3 reads CSVGNGAVGYGYTF. The CDR3 DNA follows: TGCAGCGTTGGAAACGGGGCGGTTGGCTATGGCTACACCTTC. The chain carries TRBV29-1 and TRBJ1-2; D possibly corresponds to TRBD1 (5 bases). From germline, CDR1 is SQVTM and CDR2 ANQGSEA. The CDR3 runs to 14 residues. With 4 bases removed from V and 4 bases from J, the gap between germline ends came to 16 bases.

The V call is TRBV4-3, the J call TRBJ2-2; D possibly uses TRBD1 or TRBD2 (5 bases each). The CDR3 consists of 15 residues. Germline V gives CDR1 LGHNA, CDR2 YSLEER. Trimming removed 1 base from V and 5 bases from J, with 11 bases in between. This chain's CDR3 is CASSQVIGATGELFF. The CDR3 bases are TGCGCCAGCAGCCAAGTCATCGGGGCGACCGGGGAGCTGTTTTTT.

V is TRBV5-1 and J is TRBJ2-7, with D perhaps matching TRBD2 (5 bases). CDR1 SGHRS and CDR2 YFSETQ come from the germline V gene. The CDR3 is 13 residues long. The V and J ends lost 4 bases and 0 bases respectively, with 8 bases between them. CDR3 region: CASSLLASYEQYF. The CDR3 DNA is TGCGCCAGCAGCCTCCTAGCCTCCTACGAGCAGTACTTC. The full variable domain, its missing parts supplied by reference TRBV5-1 and TRBJ2-7, is KAGVTQTPRYLIKTRGQQVTLSCSPISGHRSVSWYQQTPGQGLQFLFEYFSETQRNKGNFPGRFSGRQFSNSRSEMNVSTLELGDSALYLCASSLLASYEQYFGPGTRLTVT.